The TCR beta chain described here comes from a study of blood T cell repertoires in COVID-19 (dated by TCRdb to about 2020). Regarding the study in general: Samples from collaborators originated in the United States, Italy and Spain and spanned both the acute and convalescent phases of COVID-19. The material from the prospective study consisted of cDNA or gDNA derived from T cells, B-cell-depleted T cells, or PBMCs. Deeply sampled blood TCRbeta repertoires from subjects exposed to, actively infected with, or recovered from COVID-19 were included in the dataset. The repertoires were made available in a free public database intended to serve as a resource for research on the immune response to SARS-CoV-2. The samples were drawn from two sources: the first 160 participants of the ongoing ImmuneRACE study, and 1,254 subjects contributed by 6 global collaborators. A de-identified subject ID, COVID-19 status, age in years and sex were almost always included in the sample metadata. HLA class I and class II types, where available, came from metadata supplied by the sample provider rather than from assay-based typing. Here is what the overall study found, with its caveats: The amount of clinical and demographic metadata varied by source and participant and was provided uncurated.

In Seattle, one collaborating source enrolled patients while the infection was active and tracked those patients longitudinally over the course of disease. The collaborating institutions used their own protocols to collect whole blood in K2EDTA tubes. Collaborator samples were shipped for TCRbeta analysis as frozen whole blood, isolated PBMCs, or DNA extracted from either sample type. TCRbeta CDR3 regions were amplified from genomic DNA using the immunoSEQ Assay, a bias-controlled multiplex PCR. Regarding the original processing steps: Within the assay, amplification of reference gene primers was used to estimate how many nucleated cells each sample contained. To quantify the absolute abundance of each unique TCRbeta CDR3 rearrangement, sequence reads were collapsed and filtered. For each sample, productive Simpson clonality was calculated as the square root of Simpson's diversity index over productive rearrangements. Not all clones reach the TCRdb copy of this immuneACCESS table, which keeps in-frame sequences only. Checked studies attribute under half of the gap to unresolved V genes and leave the rest unexplained. That table is the source of V, J and clone size, and D and trimming were worked out from the DNA. Within this sample are 170,000 or so clones, with approximately 83% of them counted one time only. The ten largest clones represent about 7% of the sample.

V is pared back by 4 bases and J by 3 bases, with 12 bases lying between the germline termini. Reading the germline V gene gives CDR1 SNHLY and CDR2 FYNNEI. From cysteine to phenylalanine, the CDR3 is 14 amino acids long. Left in the record is the CDR3 DNA by itself, 42 bases read in frame from the first base. Concerning this clone: The target of this receptor is not known. Base qualities are not at hand, and no much larger clone is one base apart.

This TCR was recovered from a middle-aged woman with COVID-19, enrolled during active disease. The chain links TRBV2 with TRBJ1-2; the D gene identity is not certain. Sequencing was carried out using peripheral blood. The nucleotide sequence reads TGTGCCAGCAGTGTTTCCCTCCTTGACTATGGCTACACCTTC. Translation gives CASSVSLLDYGYTF.